This TCR beta chain was identified during a study of cytomegalovirus exposure and HLA in healthy donors. Background on the study: The early release's HLA-typed donors yielded 78 million or so unique TCRs.

The CDR3 extends over 15 amino acids. The germline V gene has CDR1 MRHNA and CDR2 SNTAGT. The germline V and J ends were trimmed by 2 bases and 1 base, with 10 bases remaining between them. The PCR employed 60 Vbeta primers together with 13 Jbeta primers. Only in-frame clones appear in the TCRdb table, and some are missing; sequencing was by immunoSEQ multiplex PCR. The table shows some 78,000 clones, with under 80% occurring only once. Study results and caveats: TCR beta sequences reportedly predicted most subjects' HLA-A and HLA-B alleles accurately. A later analysis linked a missense DCLRE1C variant to TCR beta V- and J-gene trimming.

Note on this clone: Its antigen is unknown.

The chain recombines TRBV6-4 with TRBJ2-3; D is perhaps TRBD2 (6 bases). The receptor was isolated from a middle-aged man in good health and CMV-seropositive. Sequences were obtained from PBMCs. The CDR3, as DNA: TGTGCCAGCAGTGACCATCCGGGAGGCACAGATACGCAGTATTTT. Its protein product is CASSDHPGGTDTQYF.